This entry features one TCR beta chain sequence. The source of the sample is a study of T cell responses to AZD1222 COVID-19 vaccine. V shed 9 bases, J shed 1 base, and the junction held 2 bases outside the gene matches. Germline values: CDR1 LNHDA, CDR2 SQIVND (reference sequence). The CDR3 length is 14 residues. Profiling relied on immunoSEQ multiplex PCR, and the TCRdb table lists in-frame clones only, not all of them. The profile shows about 210,000 clones, around 94% of them singletons. The sequencing used peripheral blood, collected 28 days after the second dose of the MenACWY control vaccine. The sequence came from an adult who received the MenACWY meningococcal vaccine as a control. The gene calls are TRBV19 and TRBJ2-6, with 8 bases matching TRBD1. CDR3 nucleotides: TGTGCCAGGTACAGGGGGTCTGGGGCCAACGTCCTGACTTTC. Encoded protein: CARYRGSGANVLTF. The full variable domain, its missing parts supplied by reference TRBV19 and TRBJ2-6, is DGGITQSPKYLFRKEGQNVTLSCEQNLNHDAMYWYRQDPGQGLRLIYYSQIVNDFQKGDIAEGYSVSREKKESFPLTVTSAQKNPTAFYLCARYRGSGANVLTFGAGSRLTVL.